This note documents a single T cell receptor beta chain sequence. As yet, its antigen is unknown. The sample belongs to a study of T cell responses to AZD1222 COVID-19 vaccine. Findings and limits, study-wide: Baseline seropositivity characterized only a handful of AZD1222 recipients.

The CDR3 has 12 amino acids. The germline gives CDR1 MNHEY, CDR2 SVGAGI. Trimming left V 8 bases short and J 1 base short, with 8 bases between. Method: immunoSEQ multiplex PCR; TCRdb's copy keeps in-frame clones and lacks some. Of 110,000 or so clones listed, roughly 90% are singletons. The material was peripheral blood, obtained on day 0 of AZD1222 vaccination. The chain employs TRBV6-5 and TRBJ2-5; TRBD1 might be the D (5 bases). The origin of this receptor is an adult in good health. The CDR3 nucleotides read TGTGCCAGCGCGACAGTCCAAGAGACCCAGTACTTC. This sequence encodes CASATVQETQYF.